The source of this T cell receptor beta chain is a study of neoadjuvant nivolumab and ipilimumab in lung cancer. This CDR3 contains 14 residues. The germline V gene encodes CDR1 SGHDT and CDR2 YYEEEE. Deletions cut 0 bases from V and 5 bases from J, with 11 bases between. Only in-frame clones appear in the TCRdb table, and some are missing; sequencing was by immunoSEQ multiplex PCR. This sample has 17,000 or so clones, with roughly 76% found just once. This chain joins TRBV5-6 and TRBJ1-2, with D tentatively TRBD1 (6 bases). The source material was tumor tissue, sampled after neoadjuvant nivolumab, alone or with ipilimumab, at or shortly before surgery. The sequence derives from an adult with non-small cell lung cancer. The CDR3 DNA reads TGTGCCAGCAGCTTGGATCTCAGGGGTTATGGCTACACCTTC. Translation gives CASSLDLRGYGYTF.